One and the same sample provided the 16 T cell receptor beta chains below, sequenced in a study of blood T cells in healthy people across ages. Using a J-beta primer mix together with a sample-barcoded 5' primer, a second PCR was run for roughly 6 to 11 cycles. MiXCR, run by TCRdb on the 5' RACE reads, gives a single entry per CDR3 protein. Here the sample spans 1.5 million to 2 million distinct CDR3 sequences, under 30% being singletons. Sequencing was carried out using blood. Every receptor here comes from a woman aged 25 to 39 in good health.

This clonotype was detected ten times or more. V gene TRBV7-3 combines with J gene TRBJ2-7; D might be TRBD1 or TRBD2, each matching 5 bases. The V gene lost 0 bases and the J gene lost 5 bases, with 11 bases spanning the gap. The CDR3 is 14 residues long. Germline V gene lookup returns CDR1 SGHTA and CDR2 FQGTGA. CDR3 sequence reads: CASSLTGLANEQYF. CDR3 coding DNA: TGTGCCAGCAGCTTAACGGGGCTAGCTAACGAGCAGTACTTC.

The table lists this clonotype with a few counts. The rearrangement links TRBV5-1 to TRBJ2-3; weak D call: TRBD2 (5 bases). The CDR3 has 14 residues. Trimming stripped 7 bases from V and 2 bases from J, with 14 bases between. Germline lookup yields CDR1 SGHRS and CDR2 YFSETQ. The CDR3 DNA follows: TGCGCCAGCCGAGAGGGCTACGACACAGATACGCAGTATTTT. It translates to CASREGYDTDTQYF.

The sample holds a few counts of this clonotype. The J gene is TRBJ2-5, the V gene TRBV29-1; TRBD2 is a possible D gene (6 bases). Germline V lookup: CDR1 SQVTM, CDR2 ANQGSEA. The CDR3 length is 14 residues. Trimming stripped 4 bases from V and 1 base from J, with 13 bases between. The CDR3 protein is CSVVGLVLQETQYF. Written as DNA, the CDR3 is TGCAGCGTTGTGGGACTCGTGCTCCAAGAGACCCAGTACTTC.

This clonotype was found a few times. The chain joins TRBV28 to TRBJ1-1; D is perhaps TRBD1 (6 bases). This CDR3 has 14 amino acids. The V gene's germline CDR1 is MDHEN and CDR2 SYDVKM. V lost 7 bases to trimming and J lost 5 bases, with 17 bases between them. CDR3 in amino acids: CASTFLGANTEAFF. The CDR3 nucleotides read TGTGCCAGCACCTTTTTGGGGGCGAATACTGAAGCTTTCTTT.

This clonotype was seen many times. V and J are TRBV2 and TRBJ2-7, with 7 bases aligning to TRBD1. Germline CDR1 SNHLY, CDR2 FYNNEI. The CDR3 is 15 residues long. J gave up 6 bases and V 1 base, and 9 bases lay outside the gene matches. The CDR3, as DNA: TGTGCCAGCAGTGAAGGGGACAGCCTCCAGGCCGAGCAGTACTTC. Its protein product is CASSEGDSLQAEQYF.

This clonotype has just one count. The J gene is TRBJ1-4, the V gene TRBV15, with D tentatively TRBD1 (6 bases). Looked up from germline, CDR1 is LNHNV and CDR2 is YYDKDF (reference sequence). The V end lost 3 bases, the J end lost 7 bases, and 18 bases lay between the germline ends. This CDR3 spans 16 amino acids. The CDR3 bases are TGTGCCACCAGCAGCCGGGACATAGGTCGGAGTGAAAAACTGTTTTTT. Translated, it gives CATSSRDIGRSEKLFF.

V usage is TRBV30 and J usage is TRBJ2-7, with a possible D match to TRBD1 (5 bases). V gave up 1 base and J gave up 2 bases, with 6 bases separating them. CDR1 is GTSNPN, CDR2 SVGIG, per germline (reference sequence). The CDR3 extends over 12 amino acids. Here the CDR3 reads CAWSAGTYEQYF. The DNA for the CDR3 is TGTGCCTGGAGTGCAGGGACCTACGAGCAGTACTTC.

Remarks on this clonotype: At one end, the junction sequence differs from germline, possibly due to a read error. The chain recombines TRBV28 with TRBJ2-3, with D possibly TRBD2 on 5 matching bases. Germline V gives CDR1 MDHEN, CDR2 SYDVKM. The CDR3 runs 15 residues. CDR3 loop: CASSPSSYSADMQYF. DNA of the CDR3: TGTGCCAGCAGCCCCTCGAGCTATAGCGCAGATATGCAGTATTTT.

The CDR3 DNA follows: TGTGCCAGCAGCTTAGTAGTCCCGACAGTTCCAAATGAGCAGTTCTTC. Amino acids: CASSLVVPTVPNEQFF. V usage is TRBV7-8 and J usage is TRBJ2-1; weak D call: TRBD1 (5 bases). The V end lost 1 base, the J end lost 7 bases, and 17 bases lay between the germline ends. The CDR3 totals 16 residues. Germline loops: CDR1 SGHVS, CDR2 FQNEAQ.

The chain employs TRBV21-1 and TRBJ2-1. TRBV21-1 is assigned pseudogene status. The CDR3 loop spans 14 amino acids. The CDR3 protein is CASSKGGVGNEQFF. In nucleotides, the CDR3 is TGTGCCAGCAGCAAGGGTGGGGTCGGCAATGAGCAGTTCTTC.

V is TRBV11-2 and J is TRBJ2-2; the D gene is possibly TRBD2 (6 bases). V was cut by 0 bases and J by 6 bases, with 8 bases left in between. CDR3 length: 14 amino acids. The germline V gene has CDR1 SGHAT and CDR2 FQNNGV. The CDR3 sequence: CASSLDPGAGELFF. CDR3 in DNA: TGTGCCAGCAGCTTAGATCCGGGGGCCGGGGAGCTGTTTTTT.

V usage is TRBV27 and J usage is TRBJ1-5; TRBD1 is a possible D gene (6 bases). The CDR3 contains 14 residues. CDR1 and CDR2 from the germline V gene are MNHEY and SMNVEV (reference sequence). V shed 6 bases and J shed 5 bases, with 14 bases lying between them. DNA for the CDR3: TGTGCCAGCAGGTTCACGGGGGGCCATCAGCCCCAGCATTTT. Amino acids: CASRFTGGHQPQHF.

The V and J genes are TRBV11-2 and TRBJ2-1; 11 bases are a match to TRBD2. CDR1 is SGHAT, CDR2 FQNNGV, per germline. This CDR3 contains 16 residues. With 5 bases clipped from V and 2 bases from J, the junction kept 5 bases outside the gene matches. The CDR3 here is CASSPIAGGTYNEQFF. The CDR3 bases are TGTGCCAGCAGCCCAATAGCGGGAGGGACCTACAATGAGCAGTTCTTC.

The gene calls are TRBV5-1 and TRBJ1-2, with TRBD1 matching over 7 bases. The CDR3 is 13 amino acids. CDR1 and CDR2 (germline): SGHRS, YFSETQ. V was clipped by 6 bases and J by 4 bases; unmatched bases: 6. The CDR3 reads CASTGTDLYGYTF. The CDR3 coding sequence is TGCGCCAGCACGGGGACAGACCTCTATGGCTACACCTTC.

The CDR3 region is CASTGPEETQYF. The DNA of the CDR3 is TGTGCCAGCACGGGCCCGGAGGAGACCCAGTACTTC. The chain is built from TRBV27 and TRBJ2-5, with D uncertain. The germline gives CDR1 MNHEY, CDR2 SMNVEV (reference sequence). The CDR3 runs to 12 residues. Trimming pared 7 bases from V and 5 bases from J, leaving 11 bases between.

This clonotype was seen a few times. The V call is TRBV7-2, the J call TRBJ1-2, with D possibly matching TRBD1 (6 bases). This CDR3 region has 15 residues. The V and J ends lost 4 bases and 2 bases respectively, with 14 bases between them. The germline CDR1 and CDR2 sequences are SGHTA and FQGNSA. Here the CDR3 reads CASSSPWTANYGYTF. The CDR3 bases are TGTGCCAGCAGCTCCCCTTGGACAGCAAACTATGGCTACACCTTC.